Many counts were recorded for the clone carrying this T cell receptor beta chain. Antigen: not known. The CDR3 runs to 13 residues. CDR1 is DFQATT, CDR2 SNEGSKA, per germline (reference sequence). Between the trimmed V and J ends, which lost 6 bases and 3 bases, there was a span of 15 bases. These data are taken from a study of blood T cells in healthy people across ages. About the research overall: Template switching retrieved approximately one barcoded beta molecule for each two T cells. General observations from the study: Investigators treated diversity estimates from one million T cells as underestimates. Older age coincided with a roughly linear decline in TCR beta diversity per million T cells.

Using a J-beta primer mix together with a sample-barcoded 5' primer, a second PCR was run for about 6 to 11 cycles. TCRdb reprocessed the 5' RACE reads with MiXCR, giving one entry per CDR3 protein. This table has about 640,000 distinct CDR3 sequences, approximately 30% appearing once. Sequencing input: blood. This receptor was taken from a woman aged 80 or older in good health. The J gene is TRBJ2-7, the V gene TRBV20-1; D perhaps matches TRBD2 (6 bases). CDR3: CSAGGLEDYEQYF. The CDR3 DNA follows: TGCAGTGCGGGAGGACTGGAAGACTACGAGCAGTACTTC.